Listed below are T cell receptor beta chains from one sample, sequenced in a study of blood T cell repertoires in COVID-19. Profiling relied on immunoSEQ multiplex PCR, and the TCRdb table lists in-frame clones only, not all of them. There are more than 110,000 clones in the sample; about four fifths occur only once, and under 15% lies in the top ten. The sample comprised peripheral blood. The receptor set was obtained from a man older than 75 with acute or convalescent COVID-19. CDR3s include the opening cysteine and the closing phenylalanine or tryptophan. A D gene is named only where the DNA matches it firmly. Not all rows give a size; the values are once, few, many and, for expanded clones, a class.

v_call: TRBV3-1/TRBV3-2; j_call: TRBJ2-1; clone_size: -; d_call: -; cdr3_nt: TGTGCCAGCAGCAAGGGGGAGCTCAAAGCCTCCTACAATGAGCAGTTCTTC; cdr3_aa: CASSKGELKASYNEQFF
v_call: TRBV30; j_call: TRBJ2-7; clone_size: few; d_call: TRBD2; cdr3_nt: TGTGCCTGGAGTCCCCCGGGGGGCTACGAGCAGTACTTC; cdr3_aa: CAWSPPGGYEQYF
v_call: TRBV6-2/TRBV6-3; j_call: TRBJ2-2; clone_size: -; d_call: -; cdr3_nt: TGTGCCAGCAGTTACGGGGCGACGGGGAACACCGGGGAGCTGTTTTTT; cdr3_aa: CASSYGATGNTGELFF
v_call: TRBV5-6; j_call: TRBJ2-7; clone_size: -; d_call: -; cdr3_nt: TGTGCCAGCAGCTTGGTCGGGTTCGTCTACGAGCAGTACTTC; cdr3_aa: CASSLVGFVYEQYF
v_call: TRBV9; j_call: TRBJ1-5; clone_size: -; d_call: -; cdr3_nt: TGTGCCAGCAGCGTTAGCCCCGCCCAGCCCCAGCATTTT; cdr3_aa: CASSVSPAQPQHF
v_call: TRBV6-1; j_call: TRBJ2-5; clone_size: -; d_call: -; cdr3_nt: TGTGCCAGCAGTAGGGACTCCAGTCGGACCCAGTACTTC; cdr3_aa: CASSRDSSRTQYF
v_call: TRBV16; j_call: TRBJ2-2; clone_size: few; d_call: -; cdr3_nt: TGTGCCAGCAGCCAGGACTACGGGGAGCTGTTTTTT; cdr3_aa: CASSQDYGELFF
v_call: TRBV18; j_call: TRBJ2-2; clone_size: -; d_call: -; cdr3_nt: TGTGCCAGCTCCCCGCGGGCGGCGAACACCGGGGAGCTGTTTTTT; cdr3_aa: CASSPRAANTGELFF
v_call: TRBV11-3; j_call: TRBJ2-3; clone_size: -; d_call: TRBD1; cdr3_nt: TGTGCCAGCAGCTCCGGGACAGGGGTAGGCACAGATACGCAGTATTTT; cdr3_aa: CASSSGTGVGTDTQYF
v_call: TRBV6-2/TRBV6-3; j_call: TRBJ2-2; clone_size: once; d_call: -; cdr3_nt: TGTGCCAGCAGCCGTTCGGAGGGTGAGGCCGGGGAGCTGTTTTTT; cdr3_aa: CASSRSEGEAGELFF
v_call: TRBV12-3/TRBV12-4; j_call: TRBJ2-3; clone_size: -; d_call: -; cdr3_nt: TGTGCCAGCGGGGGCCCCAGCACAGATACGCAGTATTTT; cdr3_aa: CASGGPSTDTQYF
v_call: TRBV18; j_call: TRBJ1-3; clone_size: -; d_call: -; cdr3_nt: TGTGCCAGCTCACCGAAAGGGGTTGCGGGAAACACCATATATTTT; cdr3_aa: CASSPKGVAGNTIYF
v_call: TRBV3-1/TRBV3-2; j_call: TRBJ1-2; clone_size: -; d_call: -; cdr3_nt: TGTGCCAGCAGCCAAGGGGGGCATGGCTACACCTTC; cdr3_aa: CASSQGGHGYTF
v_call: TRBV2; j_call: TRBJ1-6; clone_size: -; d_call: -; cdr3_nt: TGTGCCAGCAAAAGCGATAGCTCCTATAATTCACCCCTCCACTTT; cdr3_aa: CASKSDSSYNSPLHF
v_call: TRBV3-1/TRBV3-2; j_call: TRBJ1-6; clone_size: -; d_call: -; cdr3_nt: TGTGCCAGCAGCCCCCAGGGAGGGGGTAATTCACCCCTCCACTTT; cdr3_aa: CASSPQGGGNSPLHF
v_call: TRBV6-6; j_call: TRBJ1-5; clone_size: -; d_call: -; cdr3_nt: TGTGCCAGCAGGGGGGGGACTGTCAATCAGCCCCAGCATTTT; cdr3_aa: CASRGGTVNQPQHF
v_call: TRBV4-3; j_call: TRBJ1-2; clone_size: -; d_call: -; cdr3_nt: TGCGCCAGCAGCCAGGAGGGGGAGGGTGGAGGCTATGGCTACACCTTC; cdr3_aa: CASSQEGEGGGYGYTF
v_call: TRBV19; j_call: TRBJ1-1; clone_size: -; d_call: TRBD1; cdr3_nt: TGTGCCAGTAGGAATCGACAGGGGATCTTTACGTTCTTT; cdr3_aa: CASRNRQGIFTFF
v_call: TRBV18; j_call: TRBJ2-1; clone_size: -; d_call: -; cdr3_nt: TGTGCCAGCTCACCCTGGCAGAGGTCCTACAATGAGCAGTTCTTC; cdr3_aa: CASSPWQRSYNEQFF
v_call: TRBV2; j_call: TRBJ1-6; clone_size: -; d_call: TRBD1; cdr3_nt: TGTGCCGGGACAGGGATGAGAAATTCACCCCTCCACTTT; cdr3_aa: CAGTGMRNSPLHF
v_call: TRBV7-2; j_call: TRBJ2-3; clone_size: -; d_call: -; cdr3_nt: TGTGCCAGCAGCTTAGGTGCGGCAAAACCCACAGATACGCAGTATTTT; cdr3_aa: CASSLGAAKPTDTQYF
v_call: TRBV6-1; j_call: TRBJ2-5; clone_size: many; d_call: -; cdr3_nt: TGTGCCAGCAGTGAAGGGGCAGGGGACCAAGAGACCCAGTACTTC; cdr3_aa: CASSEGAGDQETQYF